This paragraph reports one T cell receptor beta chain. Its antigen is not known. The assay was immunoSEQ multiplex PCR, and TCRdb's table has in-frame clones only and misses some. The profile shows fewer than 45,000 clones, 70% to 90% of them singletons. These data originate in a study of OX40 agonist ivuxolimab in advanced cancers. In the study overall: Ivuxolimab is an agonistic anti-OX40 (CD134) antibody, and patients were treated with it. The study reported partial responses in three patients: one hepatocellular carcinoma, two cutaneous melanoma. At 82.7% male, the cohort had a mean age of around 56 years, ranging from about 20 to 79.

Findings of the study overall: Researchers did not determine the expanded peripheral T cells' antigen specificity.

The CDR3 consists of 12 residues. V was pared by 2 bases and J by 9 bases, with 11 bases between. Germline V CDR1 and CDR2: SEHNR, FQNEAQ (reference sequence). The origin of this receptor is an adult with an advanced solid tumor such as melanoma, head and neck, liver or kidney cancer. V usage is TRBV7-9 and J usage is TRBJ2-7; tentative D call: TRBD2 (5 bases). The sequencing here drew on CD4+ or CD8+ T cells sorted from blood, taken in a trial of the OX40 agonist ivuxolimab. The CDR3: CASSLISEVQYF. The CDR3 region has the DNA TGTGCCAGCAGCTTAATCTCGGAGGTGCAGTACTTC.